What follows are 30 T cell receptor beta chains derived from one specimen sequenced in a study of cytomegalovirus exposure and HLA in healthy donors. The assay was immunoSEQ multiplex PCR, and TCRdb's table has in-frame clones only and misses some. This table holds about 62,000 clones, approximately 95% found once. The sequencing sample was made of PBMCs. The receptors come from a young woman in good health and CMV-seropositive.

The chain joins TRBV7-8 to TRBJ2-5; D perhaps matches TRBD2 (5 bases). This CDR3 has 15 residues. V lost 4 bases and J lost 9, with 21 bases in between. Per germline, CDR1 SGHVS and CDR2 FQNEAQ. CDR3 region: CASSSRALGLWAQYF. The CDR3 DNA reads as TGTGCCAGCAGCTCGAGGGCCTTGGGGTTGTGGGCCCAGTACTTC.

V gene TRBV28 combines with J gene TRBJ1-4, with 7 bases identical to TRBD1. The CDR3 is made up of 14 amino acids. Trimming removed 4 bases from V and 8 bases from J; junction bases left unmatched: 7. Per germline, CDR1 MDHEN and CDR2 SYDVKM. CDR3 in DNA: TGTGCCAGCAGTTCAGGGGGTGGACTCGAAAAACTGTTTTTT. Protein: CASSSGGGLEKLFF.

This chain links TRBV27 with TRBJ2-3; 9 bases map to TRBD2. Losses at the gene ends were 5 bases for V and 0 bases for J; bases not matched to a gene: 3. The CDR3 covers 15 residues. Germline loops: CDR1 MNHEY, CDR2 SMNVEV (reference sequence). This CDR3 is CASSRLAASTDTQYF. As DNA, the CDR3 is TGTGCCAGCAGTCGACTAGCGGCTAGCACAGATACGCAGTATTTT.

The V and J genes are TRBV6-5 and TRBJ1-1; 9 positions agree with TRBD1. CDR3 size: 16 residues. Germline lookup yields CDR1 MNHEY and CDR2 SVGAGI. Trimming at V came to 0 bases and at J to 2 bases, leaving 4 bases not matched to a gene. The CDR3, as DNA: TGTGCCAGCAGTTACTCTCGGACAGGGGTTAACACTGAAGCTTTCTTT. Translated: CASSYSRTGVNTEAFF.

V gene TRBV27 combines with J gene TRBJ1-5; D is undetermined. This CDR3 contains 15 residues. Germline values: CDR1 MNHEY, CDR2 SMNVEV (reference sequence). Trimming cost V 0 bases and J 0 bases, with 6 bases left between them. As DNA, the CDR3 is TGTGCCAGCAGTTTATCCGTAAATAGCAATCAGCCCCAGCATTTT. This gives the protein CASSLSVNSNQPQHF.

CDR3 residues: CASSLSPGVRGLWEQYF. CDR3 nucleotide sequence: TGTGCCAGCAGTCTGTCTCCGGGGGTTCGAGGGCTCTGGGAGCAGTACTTC. The gene calls are TRBV28 and TRBJ2-7, with D perhaps TRBD2 (6 bases). The germline gives CDR1 MDHEN, CDR2 SYDVKM. The CDR3 length is 17 residues. V was pared by 5 bases and J by 7 bases, with 27 bases between.

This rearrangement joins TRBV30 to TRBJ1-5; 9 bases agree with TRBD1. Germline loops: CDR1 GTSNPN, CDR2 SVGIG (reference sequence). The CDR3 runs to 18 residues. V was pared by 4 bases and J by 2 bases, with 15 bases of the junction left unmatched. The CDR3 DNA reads TGTGCCTGGAAAGCGACGGGACAGGGCGTCAGGGGCAATCAGCCCCAGCATTTT. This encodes CAWKATGQGVRGNQPQHF.

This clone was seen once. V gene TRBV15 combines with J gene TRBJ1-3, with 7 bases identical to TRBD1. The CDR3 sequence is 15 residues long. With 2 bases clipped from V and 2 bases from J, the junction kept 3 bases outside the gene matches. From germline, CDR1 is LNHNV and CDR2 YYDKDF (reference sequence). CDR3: CATSRPQGAGNTIYF. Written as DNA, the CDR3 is TGTGCCACCAGCAGACCTCAGGGGGCTGGAAACACCATATATTTT.

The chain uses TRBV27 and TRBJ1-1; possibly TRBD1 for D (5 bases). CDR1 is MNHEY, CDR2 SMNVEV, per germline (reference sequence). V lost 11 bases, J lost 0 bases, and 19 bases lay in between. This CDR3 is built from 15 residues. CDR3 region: CASSPRGLLNTEAFF. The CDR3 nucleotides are TGTGCCTCCAGCCCCCGGGGGTTGTTGAACACTGAAGCTTTCTTT.

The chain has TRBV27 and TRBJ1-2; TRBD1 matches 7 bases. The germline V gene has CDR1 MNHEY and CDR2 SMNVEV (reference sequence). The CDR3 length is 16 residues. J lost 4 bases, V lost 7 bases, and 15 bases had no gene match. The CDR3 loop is CASTPRQGQTFYGYTF. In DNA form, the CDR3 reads TGTGCCAGCACTCCGCGGCAGGGACAGACTTTCTATGGCTACACCTTC.

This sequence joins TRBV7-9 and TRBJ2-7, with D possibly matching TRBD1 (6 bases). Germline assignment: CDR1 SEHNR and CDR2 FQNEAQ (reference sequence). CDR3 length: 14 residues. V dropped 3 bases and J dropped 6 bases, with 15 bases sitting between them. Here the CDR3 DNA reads TGTGCCAGCAGCTTCGGACAGTCTTCCGTCGAGCAGTACTTC. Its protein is CASSFGQSSVEQYF.

The CDR3 loop is CASSLGRGNYGYTF. The DNA for the CDR3 is TGTGCCAGCAGCTTGGGAAGGGGGAACTATGGCTACACCTTC. The chain employs TRBV13 and TRBJ1-2; D might be TRBD1 (6 bases). CDR3 size: 14 residues. Germline V gene sequence: CDR1 PRHDT, CDR2 FYEKMQ (reference sequence). Trimming pared 3 bases from V and 2 bases from J, leaving 10 bases between.

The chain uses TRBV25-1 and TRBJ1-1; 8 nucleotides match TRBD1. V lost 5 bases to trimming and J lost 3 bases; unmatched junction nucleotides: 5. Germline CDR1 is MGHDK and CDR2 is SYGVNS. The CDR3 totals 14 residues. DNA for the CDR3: TGTGCCAGCAGTACAGGACAGGGCTACACTGAAGCTTTCTTT. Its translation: CASSTGQGYTEAFF.

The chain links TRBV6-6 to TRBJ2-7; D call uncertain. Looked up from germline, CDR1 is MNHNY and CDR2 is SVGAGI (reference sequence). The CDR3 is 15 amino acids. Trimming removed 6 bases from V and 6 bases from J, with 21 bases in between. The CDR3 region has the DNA TGTGCCAGCAGCGCCCGTCCCCTCCGCGGCTCCGAGCAGTACTTC. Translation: CASSARPLRGSEQYF.

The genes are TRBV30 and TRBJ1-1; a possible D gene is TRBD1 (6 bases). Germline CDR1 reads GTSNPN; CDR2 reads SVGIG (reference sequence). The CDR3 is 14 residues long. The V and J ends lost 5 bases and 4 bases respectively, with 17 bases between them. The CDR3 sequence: CAWLFNPGATEAFF. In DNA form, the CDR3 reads TGTGCCTGGCTTTTCAATCCAGGGGCCACTGAAGCTTTCTTT.

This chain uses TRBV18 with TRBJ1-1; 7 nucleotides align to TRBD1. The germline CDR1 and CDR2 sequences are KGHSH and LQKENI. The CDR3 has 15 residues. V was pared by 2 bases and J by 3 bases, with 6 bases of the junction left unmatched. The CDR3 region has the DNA TGTGCCAGCTCACCAGAAACAGGGGCCTACACTGAAGCTTTCTTT. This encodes CASSPETGAYTEAFF.

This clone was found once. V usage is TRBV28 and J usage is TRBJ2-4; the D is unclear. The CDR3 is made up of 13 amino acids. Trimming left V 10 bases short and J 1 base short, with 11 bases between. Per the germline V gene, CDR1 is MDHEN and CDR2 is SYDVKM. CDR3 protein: CATHLMAKNIQYF. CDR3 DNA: TGTGCCACCCACCTAATGGCCAAAAACATTCAGTACTTC.

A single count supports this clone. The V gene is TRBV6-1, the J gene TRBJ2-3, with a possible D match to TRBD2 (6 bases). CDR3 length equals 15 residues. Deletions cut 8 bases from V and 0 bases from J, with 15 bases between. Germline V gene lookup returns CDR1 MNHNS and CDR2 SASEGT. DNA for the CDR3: TGTGCCAGCCGTGGGGGAGGACTTAGCACAGATACGCAGTATTTT. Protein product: CASRGGGLSTDTQYF.

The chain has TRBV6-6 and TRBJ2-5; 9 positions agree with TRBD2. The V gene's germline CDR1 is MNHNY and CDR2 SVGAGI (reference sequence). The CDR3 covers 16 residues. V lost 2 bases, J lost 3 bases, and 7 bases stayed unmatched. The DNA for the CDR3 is TGTGCCAGCAGTTACAGCAGGAGCGGGGGGAAAGAGACCCAGTACTTC. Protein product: CASSYSRSGGKETQYF.

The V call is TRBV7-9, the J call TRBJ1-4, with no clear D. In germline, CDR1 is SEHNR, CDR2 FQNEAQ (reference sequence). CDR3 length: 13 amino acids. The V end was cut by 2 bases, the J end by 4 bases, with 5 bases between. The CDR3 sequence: CASSLRGNEKLFF. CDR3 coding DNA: TGTGCCAGCAGCTTACGGGGTAATGAAAAACTGTTTTTT. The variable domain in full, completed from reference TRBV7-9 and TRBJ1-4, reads DTGVSQNPRHKITKRGQNVTFRCDPISEHNRLYWYRQTLGQGPEFLTYFQNEAQLEKSRLLSDRFSAERPKGSFSTLEIQRTEQGDSAMYLCASSLRGNEKLFFGSGTQLSVL.

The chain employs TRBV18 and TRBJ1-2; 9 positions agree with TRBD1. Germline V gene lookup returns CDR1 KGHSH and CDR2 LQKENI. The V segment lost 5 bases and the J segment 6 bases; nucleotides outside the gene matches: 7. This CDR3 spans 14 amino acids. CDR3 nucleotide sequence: TGTGCCAGCTCAATACAGGGGGCTGAAGATGGCTACACCTTC. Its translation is CASSIQGAEDGYTF. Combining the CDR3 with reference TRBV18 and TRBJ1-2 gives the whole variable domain NAGVMQNPRHLVRRRGQEARLRCSPMKGHSHVYWYRQLPEEGLKFMVYLQKENIIDESGMPKERFSAEFPKEGPSILRIQQVVRGDSAAYFCASSIQGAEDGYTFGSGTRLTVV.

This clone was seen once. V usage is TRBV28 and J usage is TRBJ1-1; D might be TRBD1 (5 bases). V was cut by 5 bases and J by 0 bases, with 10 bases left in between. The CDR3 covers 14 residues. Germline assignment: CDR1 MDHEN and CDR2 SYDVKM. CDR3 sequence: CASSQTDMNTEAFF. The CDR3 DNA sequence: TGTGCCAGCAGTCAGACAGACATGAACACTGAAGCTTTCTTT.

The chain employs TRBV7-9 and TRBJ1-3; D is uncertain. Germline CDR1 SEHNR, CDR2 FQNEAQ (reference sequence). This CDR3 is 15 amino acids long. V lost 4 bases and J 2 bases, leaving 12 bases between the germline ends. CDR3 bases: TGTGCCAGCAGCTCCGACACGACGGCTGGAAACACCATATATTTT. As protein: CASSSDTTAGNTIYF.

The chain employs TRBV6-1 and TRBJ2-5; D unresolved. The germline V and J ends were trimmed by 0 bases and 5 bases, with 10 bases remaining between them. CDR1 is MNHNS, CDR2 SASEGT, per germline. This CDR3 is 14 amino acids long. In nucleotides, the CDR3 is TGTGCCAGCAGTGAAGCTTGGAGCACGGAGACCCAGTACTTC. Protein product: CASSEAWSTETQYF.

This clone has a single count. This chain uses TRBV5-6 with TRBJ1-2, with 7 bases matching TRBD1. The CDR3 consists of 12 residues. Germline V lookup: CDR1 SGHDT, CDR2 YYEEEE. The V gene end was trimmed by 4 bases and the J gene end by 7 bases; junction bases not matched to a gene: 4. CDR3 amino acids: CASSPGTVGYTF. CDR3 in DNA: TGTGCCAGCAGCCCGGGGACAGTTGGCTACACCTTC.

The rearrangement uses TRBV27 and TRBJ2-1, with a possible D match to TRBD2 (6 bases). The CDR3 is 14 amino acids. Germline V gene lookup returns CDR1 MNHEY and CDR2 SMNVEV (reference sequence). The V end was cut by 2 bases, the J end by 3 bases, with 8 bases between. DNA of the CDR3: TGTGCCAGCAGTTTAGGGGGGAACTACAATGAGCAGTTCTTC. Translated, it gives CASSLGGNYNEQFF.

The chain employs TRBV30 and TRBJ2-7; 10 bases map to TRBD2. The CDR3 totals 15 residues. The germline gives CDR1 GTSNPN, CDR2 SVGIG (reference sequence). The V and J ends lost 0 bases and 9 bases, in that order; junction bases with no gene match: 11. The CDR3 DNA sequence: TGTGCCTGGAGTGTAGCCCTAGCGGGAGTGCTGGGGCAGTACTTC. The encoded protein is CAWSVALAGVLGQYF.

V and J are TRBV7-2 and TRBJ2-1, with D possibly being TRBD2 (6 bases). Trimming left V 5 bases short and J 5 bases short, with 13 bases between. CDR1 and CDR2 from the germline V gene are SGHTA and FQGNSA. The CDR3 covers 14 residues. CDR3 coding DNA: TGTGCCAGCAGCCTAGGAGGGAGCAACAATGAGCAGTTCTTC. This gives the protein CASSLGGSNNEQFF.

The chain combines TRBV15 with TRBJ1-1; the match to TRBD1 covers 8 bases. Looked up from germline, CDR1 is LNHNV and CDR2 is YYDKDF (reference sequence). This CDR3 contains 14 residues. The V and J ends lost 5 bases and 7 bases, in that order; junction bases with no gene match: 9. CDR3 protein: CATSPSQGAGEAFF. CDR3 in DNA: TGTGCCACCAGCCCTTCTCAGGGGGCAGGTGAAGCTTTCTTT.

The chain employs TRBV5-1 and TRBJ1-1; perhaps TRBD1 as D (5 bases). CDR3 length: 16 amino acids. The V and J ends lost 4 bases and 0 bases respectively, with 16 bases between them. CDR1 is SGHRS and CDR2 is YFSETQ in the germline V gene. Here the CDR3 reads CASSLTGTVMNTEAFF. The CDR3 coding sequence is TGCGCCAGCAGCCTAACCGGGACTGTCATGAACACTGAAGCTTTCTTT.